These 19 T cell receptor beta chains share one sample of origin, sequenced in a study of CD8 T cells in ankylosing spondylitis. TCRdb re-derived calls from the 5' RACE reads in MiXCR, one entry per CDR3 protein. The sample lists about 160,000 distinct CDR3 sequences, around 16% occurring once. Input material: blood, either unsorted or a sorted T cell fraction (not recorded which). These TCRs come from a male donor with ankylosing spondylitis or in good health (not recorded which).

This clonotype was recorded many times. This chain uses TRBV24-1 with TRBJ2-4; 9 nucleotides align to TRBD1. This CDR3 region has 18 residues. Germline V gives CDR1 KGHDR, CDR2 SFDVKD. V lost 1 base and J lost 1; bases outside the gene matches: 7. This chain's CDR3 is CATSDLRGTGLAKNIQYF. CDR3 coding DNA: TGTGCCACCAGTGATTTACGTGGGACAGGGCTTGCCAAAAACATTCAGTACTTC.

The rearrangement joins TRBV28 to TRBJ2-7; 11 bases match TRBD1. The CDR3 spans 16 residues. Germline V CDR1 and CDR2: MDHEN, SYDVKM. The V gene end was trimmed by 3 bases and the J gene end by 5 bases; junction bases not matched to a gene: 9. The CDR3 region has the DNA TGTGCCAGCAGTTTTTTGACGCGGGGACAGGGGGACGAGCAGTACTTC. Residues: CASSFLTRGQGDEQYF. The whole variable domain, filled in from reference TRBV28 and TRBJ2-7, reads DVKVTQSSRYLVKRTGEKVFLECVQDMDHENMFWYRQDPGLGLRLIYFSYDVKMKEKGDIPEGYSVSREKKERFSLILESASTNQTSMYLCASSFLTRGQGDEQYFGPGTRLTVT.

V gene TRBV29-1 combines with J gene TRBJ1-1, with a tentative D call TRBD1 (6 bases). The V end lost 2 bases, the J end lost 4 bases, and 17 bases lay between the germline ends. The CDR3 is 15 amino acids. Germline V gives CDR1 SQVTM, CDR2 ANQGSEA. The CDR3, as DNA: TGCAGCGTTGAATTTTCAGGGGCGGTGGGCACTGAAGCTTTCTTT. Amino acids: CSVEFSGAVGTEAFF.

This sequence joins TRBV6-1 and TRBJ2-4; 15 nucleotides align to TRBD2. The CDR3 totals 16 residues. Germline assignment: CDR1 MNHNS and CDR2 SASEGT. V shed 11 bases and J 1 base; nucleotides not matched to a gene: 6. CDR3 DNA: TGTGCCTCAGGGACTAGCGGGGGGAACGCCAAAAACATTCAGTACTTC. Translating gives CASGTSGGNAKNIQYF.

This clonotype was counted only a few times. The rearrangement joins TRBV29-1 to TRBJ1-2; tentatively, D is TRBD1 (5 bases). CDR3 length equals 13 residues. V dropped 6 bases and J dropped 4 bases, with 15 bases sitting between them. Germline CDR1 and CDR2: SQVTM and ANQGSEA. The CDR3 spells CSVVPGRSYGYTF. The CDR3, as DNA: TGCAGCGTGGTCCCGGGACGGAGCTATGGCTACACCTTC.

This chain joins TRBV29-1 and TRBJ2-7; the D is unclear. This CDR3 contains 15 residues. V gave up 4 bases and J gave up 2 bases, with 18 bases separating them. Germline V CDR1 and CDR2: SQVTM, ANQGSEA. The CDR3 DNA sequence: TGCAGCGTTGTCGGGCAGGCAGTTAATCCCTACGAGCAGTACTTC. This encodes CSVVGQAVNPYEQYF.

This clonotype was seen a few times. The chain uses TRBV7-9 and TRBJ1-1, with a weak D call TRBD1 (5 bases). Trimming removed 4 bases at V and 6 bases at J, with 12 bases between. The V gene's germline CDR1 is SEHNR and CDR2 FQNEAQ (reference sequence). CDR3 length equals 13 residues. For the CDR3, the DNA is TGTGCCAGCAGCTCAAGTGGGACCCCTGAAGCTTTCTTT. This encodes CASSSSGTPEAFF. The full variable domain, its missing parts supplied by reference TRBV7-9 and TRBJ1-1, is DTGVSQNPRHKITKRGQNVTFRCDPISEHNRLYWYRQTLGQGPEFLTYFQNEAQLEKSRLLSDRFSAERPKGSFSTLEIQRTEQGDSAMYLCASSSSGTPEAFFGQGTRLTVV.

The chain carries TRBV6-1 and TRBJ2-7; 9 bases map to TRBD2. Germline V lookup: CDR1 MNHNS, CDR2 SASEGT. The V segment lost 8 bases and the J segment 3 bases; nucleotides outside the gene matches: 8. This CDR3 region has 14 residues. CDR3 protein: CASLAGWSGYEQYF. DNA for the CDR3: TGTGCCAGCCTAGCGGGGTGGTCCGGCTACGAGCAGTACTTC.

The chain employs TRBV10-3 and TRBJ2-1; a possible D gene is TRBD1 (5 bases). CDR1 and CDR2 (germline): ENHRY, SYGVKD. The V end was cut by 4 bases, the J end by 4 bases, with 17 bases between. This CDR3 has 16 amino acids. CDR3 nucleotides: TGTGCCATCAGTGGAAAGGGGCCACCCGATTACAATGAGCAGTTCTTC. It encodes CAISGKGPPDYNEQFF.

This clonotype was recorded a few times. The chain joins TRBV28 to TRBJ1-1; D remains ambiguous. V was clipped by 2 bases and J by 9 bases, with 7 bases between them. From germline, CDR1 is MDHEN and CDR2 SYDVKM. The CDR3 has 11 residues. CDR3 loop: CASSLRSKAFF. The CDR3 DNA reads TGTGCCAGCAGTTTACGGTCGAAAGCTTTCTTT.

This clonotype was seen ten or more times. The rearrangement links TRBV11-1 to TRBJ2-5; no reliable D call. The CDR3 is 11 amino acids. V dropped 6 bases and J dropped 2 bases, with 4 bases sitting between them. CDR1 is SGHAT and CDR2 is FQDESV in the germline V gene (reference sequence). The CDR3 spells CASSDQETQYF. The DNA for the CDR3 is TGTGCCAGCAGTGATCAAGAGACCCAGTACTTC.

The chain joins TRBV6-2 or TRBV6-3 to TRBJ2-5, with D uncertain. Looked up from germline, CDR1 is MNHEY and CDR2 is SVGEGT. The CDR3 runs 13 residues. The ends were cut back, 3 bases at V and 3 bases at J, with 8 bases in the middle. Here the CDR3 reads CASSYSFEETQYF. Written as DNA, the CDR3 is TGTGCCAGCAGTTATTCTTTCGAAGAGACCCAGTACTTC.

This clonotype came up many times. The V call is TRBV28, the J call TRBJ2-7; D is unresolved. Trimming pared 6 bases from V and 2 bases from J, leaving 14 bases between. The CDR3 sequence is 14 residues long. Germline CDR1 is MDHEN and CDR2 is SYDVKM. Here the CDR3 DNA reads TGTGCCAGCAGGCTTACTAATCCTACCTACGAGCAGTACTTC. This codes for CASRLTNPTYEQYF.

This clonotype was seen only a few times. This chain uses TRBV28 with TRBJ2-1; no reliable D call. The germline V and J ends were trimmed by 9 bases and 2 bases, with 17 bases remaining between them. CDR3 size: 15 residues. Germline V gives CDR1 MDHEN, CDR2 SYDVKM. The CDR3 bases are TGTGCCAGTTTCGCCCCTCGGCAGACCTACAATGAGCAGTTCTTC. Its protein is CASFAPRQTYNEQFF.

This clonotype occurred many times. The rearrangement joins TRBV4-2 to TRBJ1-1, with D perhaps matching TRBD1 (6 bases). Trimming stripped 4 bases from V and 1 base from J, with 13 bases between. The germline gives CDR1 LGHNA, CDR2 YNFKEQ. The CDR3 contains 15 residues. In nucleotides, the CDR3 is TGTGCCAGCAGCCGCGTCGGGGGCAGGAACACTGAAGCTTTCTTT. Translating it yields CASSRVGGRNTEAFF.

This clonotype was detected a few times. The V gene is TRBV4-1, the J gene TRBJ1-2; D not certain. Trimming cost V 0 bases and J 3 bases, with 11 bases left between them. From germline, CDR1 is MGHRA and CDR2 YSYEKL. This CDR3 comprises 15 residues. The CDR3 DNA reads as TGCGCCAGCAGCCAAGATCGCAGCAGCCACTATGGCTACACCTTC. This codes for CASSQDRSSHYGYTF.

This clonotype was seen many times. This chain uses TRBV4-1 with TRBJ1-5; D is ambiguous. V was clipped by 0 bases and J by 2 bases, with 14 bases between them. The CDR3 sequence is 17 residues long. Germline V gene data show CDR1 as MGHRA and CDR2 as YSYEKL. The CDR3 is CASSQDTQQFGNQPQHF. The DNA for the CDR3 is TGCGCCAGCAGCCAAGATACTCAACAGTTCGGCAATCAGCCCCAGCATTTT.

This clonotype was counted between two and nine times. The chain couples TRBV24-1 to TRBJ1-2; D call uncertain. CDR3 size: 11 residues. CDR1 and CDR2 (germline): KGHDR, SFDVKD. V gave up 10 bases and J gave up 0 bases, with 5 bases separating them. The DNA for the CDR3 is TGTGCCACAGGAGCTAACTATGGCTACACCTTC. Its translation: CATGANYGYTF.

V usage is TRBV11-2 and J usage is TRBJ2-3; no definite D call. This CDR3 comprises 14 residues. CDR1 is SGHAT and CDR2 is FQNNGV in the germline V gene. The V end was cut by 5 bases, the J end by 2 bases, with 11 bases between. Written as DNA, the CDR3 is TGTGCCAGCAGCATCCGGGCCAACACAGATACGCAGTATTTT. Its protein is CASSIRANTDTQYF. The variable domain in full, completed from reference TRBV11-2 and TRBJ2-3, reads EAGVAQSPRYKIIEKRQSVAFWCNPISGHATLYWYQQILGQGPKLLIQFQNNGVVDDSQLPKDRFSAERLKGVDSTLKIQPAKLEDSAVYLCASSIRANTDTQYFGPGTRLTVL.